A selection of T cell receptor beta chains follows, all from one sample in a study of cytomegalovirus exposure and HLA in healthy donors. Sequencing used immunoSEQ multiplex PCR; TCRdb keeps in-frame clones, though not all of them. The table includes 200,000 or so clones, around 80% detected once. Source material: PBMCs. These receptors all stem from a man over 45 in good health and CMV-seronegative. The CDR3 runs from the conserved cysteine through the conserved F or W. The D gene is left open where the match is weak. Rows give clone size only sometimes, using once, few, many, or a class for an expanded clone.

J,size,length,V,D,DNA,CDR3
TRBJ1-5,-,13,TRBV7-9,-,TGTGCCAGCAGCACAGGGCTGGGTCAGCCCCAGCATTTT,CASSTGLGQPQHF
TRBJ2-7,-,15,TRBV14,TRBD2,TGTGCCAGCAGCCTGGGACTAGCGGGGTTTTACGAGCAGTACTTC,CASSLGLAGFYEQYF
TRBJ1-2,once,9,TRBV6-1,-,TGTGCCAGCAGTTCACGTGGGCCCTTC,CASSSRGPF
TRBJ1-1,-,16,TRBV11-3,TRBD1,TGTGCCAGCAGTCCCGGGACAGGGACTATGAACACTGAAGCTTTCTTT,CASSPGTGTMNTEAFF
TRBJ2-1,-,15,TRBV27,TRBD2,TGTGCCAGCAGTGACTCGGGGGGCTCCTACAATGAGCAGTTCTTC,CASSDSGGSYNEQFF
TRBJ1-1,-,15,TRBV10-3,TRBD1,TGTGCCATCAGCCTATTGGGGACAGTGAACACTGAAGCTTTCTTT,CAISLLGTVNTEAFF
TRBJ2-1,-,15,TRBV28,TRBD1,TGTGCCAGCAGTACAAGACAGGGTAACTACAATGAGCAGTTCTTC,CASSTRQGNYNEQFF
TRBJ1-4,-,14,TRBV6-5,-,TGTGCCAGCAGCTATGACAGGCGGACGGAAAAACTGTTTTTT,CASSYDRRTEKLFF
TRBJ2-6,few,16,TRBV2,TRBD1,TGTGCCAGCAGGGGACAGGGAAAGGGTGGGGCCAACGTCCTGACTTTC,CASRGQGKGGANVLTF
TRBJ2-5,-,19,TRBV5-4,TRBD2,TGTGCCAGCAGCCCCGCCGGGACTAGCGGGAGGAGGCTGCCAGGGACCCAGTACTTC,CASSPAGTSGRRLPGTQYF
TRBJ1-1,-,18,TRBV23-1,TRBD1,TGCGCCAGCAGAAACAGGGGACTCTATTGGGCCCAAGGAACTGAAGCTTTCTTT,CASRNRGLYWAQGTEAFF
TRBJ2-3,once,15,TRBV7-6,TRBD2,TGTGCCAGCAGCTCGGGACTAGCAAGCACAGATACGCAGTATTTT,CASSSGLASTDTQYF
TRBJ2-1,once,15,TRBV6-1,TRBD2,TGTGCCAGCACTCCAACTAGCGCTTTCTACAATGAGCAGTTCTTC,CASTPTSAFYNEQFF
TRBJ2-7,-,20,TRBV27,TRBD2,TGTGCCAGCAGTCCGATCCGGACTAGCGGGAGGGCCTTGATCCCCTACGAGCAGTACTTC,CASSPIRTSGRALIPYEQYF
TRBJ1-4,-,15,TRBV5-4,-,TGTGCCAGCAGCTCGACTCCCGCATATGATGAAAAACTGTTTTTT,CASSSTPAYDEKLFF
TRBJ2-5,-,12,TRBV5-1,TRBD2,TGCGCCAGCAGCTTGATAGCGGGCCCCCAGTACTTC,CASSLIAGPQYF
TRBJ2-3,-,14,TRBV27,-,TGTGCCAGCAGTTTAAGTCACTCCGCAGATACGCAGTATTTT,CASSLSHSADTQYF
TRBJ1-4,-,15,TRBV28,TRBD1,TGTGCCAGCAGTTTGTCACAGGGGGGGGGTGAAAAACTGTTTTTT,CASSLSQGGGEKLFF
TRBJ2-1,-,17,TRBV4-2,TRBD2,TGTGCCAGCAGCCCCATTTCGACTAGCGGGGTATACAATGAGCAGTTCTTC,CASSPISTSGVYNEQFF
TRBJ2-4,-,16,TRBV29-1,TRBD1,TGCAGCGTTGGTGCTTTCGACAGGGATGTAGTGAGCATTCAGTACTTC,CSVGAFDRDVVSIQYF
TRBJ1-2,-,14,TRBV27,TRBD1,TGTGCCAGCAGTCCATGGACAGGGGGCGGTGGCTACACCTTC,CASSPWTGGGGYTF
TRBJ2-1,-,20,TRBV16,TRBD2,TGTGCCAGCAGCCAAAGAAGGGGACTAGCGGGAGGTAGCTCCTACAATGAGCAGTTCTTC,CASSQRRGLAGGSSYNEQFF
TRBJ1-4,once,15,TRBV11-2,TRBD1,TGTGCCAGCAGCGCCTGGACAGGGTCCAGCGAAAAACTGTTTTTT,CASSAWTGSSEKLFF
TRBJ1-2,-,14,TRBV6-5,-,TGTGCCAGCAGTTACTCGACACATAACTATGGCTACACCTTC,CASSYSTHNYGYTF
TRBJ2-5,-,12,TRBV29-1,-,TGCAGCGTTGGCCCCAGCCAAGAGACCCAGTACTTC,CSVGPSQETQYF
TRBJ1-1,-,14,TRBV28,-,TGTGCCAGCAGTTTCGCCAGGGCGAACACTGAAGCTTTCTTT,CASSFARANTEAFF
TRBJ1-3,-,15,TRBV4-2,TRBD1,TGTGCCAGCAGCCCCCCGACAGGGCGGGGAAACACCATATATTTT,CASSPPTGRGNTIYF
TRBJ2-3,-,14,TRBV25-1,-,TGTGCCAGCAGTGAAGGAGGGAGCACAGATACGCAGTATTTT,CASSEGGSTDTQYF
TRBJ1-1,few,13,TRBV5-1,-,TGCGCCAGCCGCGGACAGCTGAACACTGAAGCTTTCTTT,CASRGQLNTEAFF
TRBJ1-5,few,15,TRBV5-6,-,TGTGCCAGCAGCTGGGGGGGGGAATTTGGTCAGCCCCAGCATTTT,CASSWGGEFGQPQHF
TRBJ1-1,-,12,TRBV6-5,-,TGTGCCAGCAGTTCCCGACTTTTTGGAGCTTTCTTT,CASSSRLFGAFF
TRBJ1-2,-,16,TRBV7-9,-,TGTGCCAGCAGCTTAGCGAATACAGGCCTAAACTATGGCTACACCTTC,CASSLANTGLNYGYTF
TRBJ2-1,-,14,TRBV29-1,TRBD2,TGCAGCGCCCTAGCGGCGAGCTCCTACAATGAGCAGTTCTTC,CSALAASSYNEQFF
TRBJ1-5,-,14,TRBV7-9,-,TGTGCCAGCAGCTCTCAGGACTCCTTGCGGACCCAGCATTTT,CASSSQDSLRTQHF
TRBJ1-5,once,14,TRBV19,TRBD1,TGTGCCAGTAGTCTCACAGGGGGCCGTCAGCCCCAGCATTTT,CASSLTGGRQPQHF
TRBJ2-7,once,14,TRBV5-4,TRBD2,TGTACCAGCAGCTCGGGACTAGCCGTCTACGAGCAGTACTTC,CTSSSGLAVYEQYF
TRBJ2-1,once,15,TRBV9,TRBD1,TGTGCCAGCAGCGTCGGACAGGCTACCTACAATGAGCAGTTCTTC,CASSVGQATYNEQFF
TRBJ2-1,-,17,TRBV4-2,-,TGTGCCAGCAGCCAAGACGTGGGGGGAAGCTCCTACAATGAGCAGTTCTTC,CASSQDVGGSSYNEQFF
TRBJ2-5,-,15,TRBV5-1,TRBD2,TGCGCCAGCACGCGTAGGACTAGCGGGGAAGAGACCCAGTACTTC,CASTRRTSGEETQYF